The entry below describes one T cell receptor beta chain. The data originate from a study of spatial heterogeneity in lung cancer. Study in general: Within raw reads, each unique TCR and UMI combination appeared on average more than ten times.

The ends were cut back, 4 bases at V and 1 base at J, with 19 bases in the middle. The germline gives CDR1 LGHDT, CDR2 YNNKEL (reference sequence). The length of the CDR3 is 17 residues. Sample time point: sample taken at primary tumor resection. The sequenced material consisted of unsorted whole RNA from tumor, nontumor lung or frozen PBMC. The donor population consisted of about 75 patients with untreated, early-stage non-small cell lung cancer. Each TCR cDNA molecule bore a unique molecular identifier. One entry per CDR3 protein results from TCRdb running MiXCR on the 5' RACE reads. This table holds roughly 79,000 distinct CDR3 sequences, 10% to 15% found once.

The gene calls are TRBV3-1 and TRBJ1-2; D may be TRBD1 (5 bases). The clonotype originates from a male donor with early-stage non-small cell lung cancer. The material sequenced was PBMCs, taken at surgery. The CDR3 nucleotides read TGTGCCAGCAGCCTGCGAGGGGCGGACGAATTTAACTATGGCTACACCTTC. It encodes CASSLRGADEFNYGYTF.